Below are 29 T cell receptor beta chains sequenced from a single sample in a study of T cells in tumors after PD-1 blockade. Stated time point: first of two pre-therapy site-matched biopsies two to three months apart. The method was immunoSEQ multiplex PCR; TCRdb's version includes in-frame clones alone and lacks a portion of them. The sample carries fewer than 5,000 clones, less than 75% recorded once. The input for sequencing was tumor tissue, taken before anti-PD-1 treatment. These receptor sequences come from a human donor with basal cell carcinoma.

The J gene is TRBJ1-5, the V gene TRBV5-6; perhaps TRBD1 as D (5 bases). Between the trimmed V and J ends, which lost 2 bases and 4 bases, there was a span of 13 bases. The CDR3 covers 15 residues. The germline CDR1 and CDR2 sequences are SGHDT and YYEEEE. The CDR3 is CASSFWGSANQPQHF. The CDR3 region has the DNA TGTGCCAGCAGCTTCTGGGGGAGTGCGAATCAGCCCCAGCATTTT.

The CDR3 bases are TGTGCCAGCAGGGCGAACCCGGGACTCCCCCAAGAGACCCAGTACTTC. Its translation: CASRANPGLPQETQYF. The chain couples TRBV4-2 to TRBJ2-5, with D tentatively TRBD2 (6 bases). This CDR3 contains 16 residues. Germline V gives CDR1 LGHNA, CDR2 YNFKEQ. V was cut by 6 bases and J by 1 base, with 18 bases left in between.

The chain uses TRBV12-5 and TRBJ1-1; 8 nucleotides match TRBD1. Germline loops: CDR1 LGHNT, CDR2 FRNRAP. V lost 5 bases and J lost 0; bases outside the gene matches: 5. The CDR3 sequence is 15 residues long. The CDR3 DNA follows: TGTGCTAGTGGTAAAGGACAGGGAATGAACACTGAAGCTTTCTTT. Residues: CASGKGQGMNTEAFF.

The chain is built from TRBV7-2 and TRBJ2-3; 10 nucleotides agree with TRBD2. The J segment lost 6 bases and the V segment lost 2 bases, leaving 2 bases of the junction unmatched. This CDR3 spans 14 amino acids. Germline V gene lookup returns CDR1 SGHTA and CDR2 FQGNSA. CDR3 in amino acids: CASSLLAGVDTQYF. CDR3 nucleotides: TGTGCCAGCAGCTTACTAGCGGGGGTGGATACGCAGTATTTT.

The chain couples TRBV4-1 to TRBJ1-1; no firm D call. Germline CDR1 is MGHRA and CDR2 is YSYEKL. Trimming shortened V by 4 bases and J by 8 bases, and 11 bases separated the two germline ends. This CDR3 region has 12 residues. The CDR3 region is CASSLLAGEAFF. Here the CDR3 DNA reads TGCGCCAGCAGCCTGTTAGCGGGGGAAGCTTTCTTT.

The chain is built from TRBV10-3 and TRBJ1-2; 9 bases match TRBD1. The junction had 15 bases not matched to a gene; V was cut back by 11 bases and J by 5 bases. The CDR3 has 15 amino acids. CDR1 and CDR2 from the germline V gene are ENHRY and SYGVKD. The CDR3 DNA sequence: TGTGCCGCCGGGACAGGGTCAATCAGTTTTTATGGCTACACCTTC. It encodes CAAGTGSISFYGYTF.

This rearrangement joins TRBV7-9 to TRBJ1-5; possible D gene TRBD1, 5 bases. CDR1 is SEHNR, CDR2 FQNEAQ, per germline (reference sequence). V was pared by 2 bases and J by 6 bases, with 17 bases between. The CDR3 extends over 16 amino acids. The DNA of the CDR3 is TGTGCCAGCAGCTTAAGTGGCTCGGGGGGGGTTCAGCCCCAGCATTTT. Its protein product is CASSLSGSGGVQPQHF.

The V gene is TRBV19, the J gene TRBJ1-2; no clear D. Germline CDR1 reads LNHDA; CDR2 reads SQIVND (reference sequence). Trimming shortened V by 3 bases and J by 6 bases, and 2 bases separated the two germline ends. This CDR3 spans 10 amino acids. The CDR3 reads CASSMNGYTF. CDR3 DNA sequence: TGTGCCAGTAGTATGAATGGCTACACCTTC.

V gene TRBV5-1 combines with J gene TRBJ2-3, with D unclear. Per the germline V gene, CDR1 is SGHRS and CDR2 is YFSETQ. This CDR3 contains 16 residues. V lost 5 bases and J 2 bases, leaving 18 bases between the germline ends. DNA of the CDR3: TGCGCCAGCAGTTCGGGCCACTTGCCTCTCACAGATACGCAGTATTTT. This translates into CASSSGHLPLTDTQYF.

The chain has TRBV4-1 and TRBJ2-5; TRBD2 matches 8 bases. The CDR3 is 15 amino acids. CDR1 MGHRA and CDR2 YSYEKL come from the germline V gene. Germline trimming cut 4 bases from V and 3 bases from J; bases unmatched to any gene: 7. CDR3 sequence (DNA): TGCGCCAGCAGCCGGGACGGGAGGGAGAAAGAGACCCAGTACTTC. It yields the protein CASSRDGREKETQYF.

The J gene is TRBJ2-2, the V gene TRBV9, with TRBD1 matching over 7 bases. The germline V gene encodes CDR1 SGDLS and CDR2 YYNGEE. The CDR3 has 15 residues. J lost 3 bases, V lost 4 bases, and 6 bases had no gene match. CDR3 in DNA: TGTGCCAGCAGCTCAGGACAGGTCTACACCGGGGAGCTGTTTTTT. It translates to CASSSGQVYTGELFF.

The rearrangement links TRBV7-6 to TRBJ1-2, with 9 bases aligning to TRBD1. The CDR3 totals 16 residues. Trimming at V came to 1 base and at J to 4 bases, leaving 7 bases not matched to a gene. The germline gives CDR1 SGHVS, CDR2 FNYEAQ. The CDR3 nucleotides are TGTGCCAGCAGCTTAGGGGACAGGGCCTCTTCCTATGGCTACACCTTC. This encodes CASSLGDRASSYGYTF.

The chain employs TRBV7-6 and TRBJ2-2, with unresolved D. The CDR3 has 14 residues. Trimming took off 4 bases at V and 3 bases at J, with 9 bases between the two ends. CDR1 and CDR2 from the germline V gene are SGHVS and FNYEAQ. This chain's CDR3 is CASSSATHTGELFF. The CDR3 nucleotides read TGTGCCAGCAGCTCCGCGACCCACACCGGGGAGCTGTTTTTT.

V and J are TRBV20-1 and TRBJ2-7; the D gene is possibly TRBD2 (6 bases). The V end lost 3 bases, the J end lost 4 bases, and 13 bases lay between the germline ends. CDR1 and CDR2 (germline): DFQATT, SNEGSKA (reference sequence). This CDR3 contains 13 residues. DNA of the CDR3: TGCAGTGCTAGTTTCGCGGGGAGGTACGAGCAGTACTTC. This codes for CSASFAGRYEQYF.

V gene TRBV29-1 combines with J gene TRBJ2-7; no reliable D call. Trimming left V 4 bases short and J 0 bases short, with 10 bases between. The germline gives CDR1 SQVTM, CDR2 ANQGSEA. This CDR3 spans 13 amino acids. The CDR3, as DNA: TGCAGCGTTGTCGGCGCGATCTCCTACGAGCAGTACTTC. It encodes CSVVGAISYEQYF.

This chain connects TRBV18 to TRBJ2-1; D possibly corresponds to TRBD1 (7 bases). The CDR3 covers 16 residues. The germline V and J ends were trimmed by 3 bases and 4 bases, with 16 bases remaining between them. Germline CDR1 reads KGHSH; CDR2 reads LQKENI. CDR3 residues: CASSPRAGQYYNEQFF. The CDR3 DNA follows: TGTGCCAGCTCACCGAGGGCGGGACAGTATTACAATGAGCAGTTCTTC.

The sample holds a few counts of this clone. The rearrangement uses TRBV19 and TRBJ2-2, with D uncertain. The CDR3 length is 15 residues. V lost 3 bases to trimming and J lost 9 bases, with 17 bases between them. Per germline, CDR1 LNHDA and CDR2 SQIVND (reference sequence). CDR3 region: CASSIKPVATRELFF. The DNA for the CDR3 is TGTGCCAGTAGTATTAAACCGGTGGCCACTAGGGAGCTGTTTTTT.

This chain uses TRBV5-1 with TRBJ1-5; D gene uncertain. This CDR3 spans 16 amino acids. The germline V gene has CDR1 SGHRS and CDR2 YFSETQ. Trimming shortened V by 0 bases and J by 0 bases, and 10 bases separated the two germline ends. This CDR3 is CASSLEGGYSNQPQHF. The CDR3 DNA reads as TGCGCCAGCAGCTTGGAGGGAGGATATAGCAATCAGCCCCAGCATTTT.

Sample share makes this clone medium-sized. The genes are TRBV29-1 and TRBJ2-1, with 10 bases lining up with TRBD1. J gave up 7 bases and V 8 bases, and 5 bases lay outside the gene matches. This CDR3 contains 12 residues. CDR1 is SQVTM and CDR2 is ANQGSEA in the germline V gene. DNA for the CDR3: TGCAGCACTGGACAGGGGGGGAATGAGCAGTTCTTC. Its translation is CSTGQGGNEQFF.

This clone was seen only once. The chain recombines TRBV5-1 with TRBJ2-5; the D gene is possibly TRBD1 (7 bases). V lost 4 bases and J lost 5, with 18 bases in between. Germline CDR1 is SGHRS and CDR2 is YFSETQ. The CDR3 loop spans 15 amino acids. CDR3 DNA sequence: TGCGCCAGCAGCAAAGCGACAGGGAGGTGGGAGACCCAGTACTTC. As protein: CASSKATGRWETQYF.

The table lists this clone with a few counts. The genes are TRBV29-1 and TRBJ2-5; 11 nucleotides agree with TRBD2. Germline-derived CDR1 and CDR2 are SQVTM and ANQGSEA. The V gene end was trimmed by 5 bases and the J gene end by 5 bases; junction bases not matched to a gene: 7. CDR3 length: 14 amino acids. CDR3 loop: CSVLLAGVMETQYF. CDR3 coding DNA: TGCAGCGTTCTACTAGCGGGGGTTATGGAGACCCAGTACTTC.

The chain employs TRBV6-2 or TRBV6-3 and TRBJ1-1; 7 bases are a match to TRBD1. The CDR3 has 17 amino acids. The J segment lost 0 bases and the V segment lost 0 bases, leaving 7 bases of the junction unmatched. CDR1 is MNHEY, CDR2 SVGEGT, per germline. CDR3 coding DNA: TGTGCCAGCAGTTACTCTCGACAGGGACCGCTGAACACTGAAGCTTTCTTT. Residues: CASSYSRQGPLNTEAFF.

This rearrangement joins TRBV24-1 to TRBJ2-7, with D perhaps TRBD1 or TRBD2 (5 bases each). The V gene's germline CDR1 is KGHDR and CDR2 SFDVKD. The length of the CDR3 is 14 residues. The ends were cut back, 4 bases at V and 6 bases at J, with 15 bases in the middle. CDR3 nucleotide sequence: TGTGCCACCAGTGAGAGGGGCGGGTTGGGCGAGCAGTACTTC. This codes for CATSERGGLGEQYF.

The V gene is TRBV6-1, the J gene TRBJ1-1, with D unresolved. Trimming shortened V by 0 bases and J by 11 bases, and 16 bases separated the two germline ends. This CDR3 region has 14 residues. Germline V gene sequence: CDR1 MNHNS, CDR2 SASEGT. CDR3 in amino acids: CASSEALRGRGAFF. DNA for the CDR3: TGTGCCAGCAGTGAAGCGCTTCGAGGGCGCGGGGCTTTCTTT.

This clone was seen only once. The V gene is TRBV7-8, the J gene TRBJ2-7; 7 bases align to TRBD2. The CDR3 contains 15 residues. The V gene end was trimmed by 5 bases and the J gene end by 6 bases; junction bases not matched to a gene: 13. Looked up from germline, CDR1 is SGHVS and CDR2 is FQNEAQ. CDR3 amino acids: CASSLLGGGTSEQYF. The CDR3 DNA follows: TGTGCCAGCAGCCTCCTCGGGGGAGGGACCAGCGAGCAGTACTTC.

Only one count was recorded for this clone. The rearrangement links TRBV3-1 (or the pseudogene TRBV3-2) to TRBJ2-7; 9 nucleotides agree with TRBD1. V lost 5 bases and J lost 2; bases outside the gene matches: 4. Germline CDR1 is LGHDT and CDR2 is YNNKEL (reference sequence). This CDR3 region has 14 residues. The CDR3 region is CASSTGTGPYEQYF. DNA of the CDR3: TGTGCCAGCAGCACCGGGACAGGGCCCTACGAGCAGTACTTC.

The genes are TRBV6-4 and TRBJ2-1, with D uncertain. This CDR3 comprises 15 residues. Per germline, CDR1 MRHNA and CDR2 SNTAGT. V was cut by 8 bases and J by 7 bases, with 21 bases left in between. CDR3: CASDGRNAQGNEQFF. The CDR3 DNA is TGTGCCAGCGACGGAAGGAACGCCCAAGGGAATGAGCAGTTCTTC.

The chain combines TRBV7-8 with TRBJ2-7, with 8 bases matching TRBD1. The V gene end was trimmed by 9 bases and the J gene end by 0 bases; junction bases not matched to a gene: 7. CDR1 is SGHVS and CDR2 is FQNEAQ in the germline V gene. This CDR3 spans 14 amino acids. The CDR3 DNA reads TGTGCCAGTCGGGACAGGTCTTACTCCTACGAGCAGTACTTC. It specifies CASRDRSYSYEQYF.

The V gene is TRBV12-3 or TRBV12-4, the J gene TRBJ1-2; no definite D call. V was clipped by 0 bases and J by 1 base, with 3 bases between them. CDR3 length equals 13 residues. CDR3 in DNA: TGTGCCAGCAGTTTAGCCAATAACTATGGCTACACCTTC. It encodes CASSLANNYGYTF.